This T cell receptor beta chain stems from a study of CD8 T cells in ankylosing spondylitis. TCRdb fed the 5' RACE reads into MiXCR, producing one record per CDR3 protein. The sample has 30,000 to 45,000 distinct CDR3 sequences, 4.5% to 6% seen once. Broader study findings: Matched ankylosing spondylitis synovial fluid reportedly showed significant enrichment of disease-linked clones. Apparently characteristic of ankylosing spondylitis blood was a TCR beta motif (roughly eight highly homologous variants). Disease-linked clones, CD8+, were relatively rare in peripheral blood.

This clonotype was recorded many times. Its antigen is still unknown. Germline V lookup: CDR1 LGHNA, CDR2 YNFKEQ. The V end lost 0 bases, the J end lost 0 bases, and 6 bases lay between the germline ends. There are 15 residues in the CDR3. The sequence derives from a male donor with ankylosing spondylitis or in good health (not recorded which). The sample consisted of blood, either unsorted or a sorted T cell fraction (not recorded which). V and J are TRBV4-2 and TRBJ2-1; no clear D gene. CDR3 sequence reads: CASSQETVSYNEQFF. CDR3 bases: TGTGCCAGCAGCCAAGAGACGGTCTCCTACAATGAGCAGTTCTTC.